Shown below are 17 T cell receptor beta chains from a single sample sequenced in a study of blood T cell repertoires in COVID-19. Sequencing used immunoSEQ multiplex PCR; TCRdb keeps in-frame clones, though not all of them. The table lists about 120,000 clones, roughly four fifths of them singletons. What was sequenced was peripheral blood. All receptors come from an older woman with acute or convalescent COVID-19.

V and J are TRBV19 and TRBJ2-3, with TRBD2 matching 14 bases. V was pared by 5 bases and J by 4 bases, with 8 bases of the junction left unmatched. This CDR3 is built from 17 residues. From germline, CDR1 is LNHDA and CDR2 SQIVND (reference sequence). CDR3 in DNA: TGTGCCAGTAGTCCCGGGACTAGCGGGGGAAGGTCAGATACGCAGTATTTT. This gives the protein CASSPGTSGGRSDTQYF.

V gene TRBV9 combines with J gene TRBJ2-2, with TRBD1 as a possible D gene (5 bases). V lost 4 bases to trimming and J lost 5 bases, with 12 bases between them. This CDR3 is 14 amino acids long. Germline assignment: CDR1 SGDLS and CDR2 YYNGEE. The CDR3 DNA reads as TGTGCCAGCAGCATGGATCAGGGTACCGGGGAGCTGTTTTTT. Its translation is CASSMDQGTGELFF.

The chain is built from TRBV2 and TRBJ2-5; 8 nucleotides match TRBD2. The CDR3 contains 15 residues. CDR1 is SNHLY and CDR2 is FYNNEI in the germline V gene. With 6 bases clipped from V and 2 bases from J, the junction kept 8 bases outside the gene matches. Written as DNA, the CDR3 is TGTGCCAGCAGGGGGGCACTAGCGGAGCAAGAGACCCAGTACTTC. Translating gives CASRGALAEQETQYF. The full variable domain, its missing parts supplied by reference TRBV2 and TRBJ2-5, is EPEVTQTPSHQVTQMGQEVILRCVPISNHLYFYWYRQILGQKVEFLVSFYNNEISEKSEIFDDQFSVERPDGSNFTLKIRSTKLEDSAMYFCASRGALAEQETQYFGPGTRLLVL.

This rearrangement joins TRBV2 to TRBJ1-1; TRBD1 matches 8 bases. Germline V gives CDR1 SNHLY, CDR2 FYNNEI. This CDR3 has 15 amino acids. Trimming at V came to 2 bases and at J to 3 bases, leaving 5 bases not matched to a gene. As DNA, the CDR3 is TGTGCCAGCAGTGAAACAGGGGGGAGGGACACTGAAGCTTTCTTT. Its translation: CASSETGGRDTEAFF.

The CDR3 sequence is CASSQDRAGGPGDTQYF. Written as DNA, the CDR3 is TGCGCCAGCAGCCAAGATAGGGCGGGGGGGCCAGGTGATACGCAGTATTTT. V is TRBV4-3 and J is TRBJ2-3, with 9 bases fitting TRBD2. The junction had 10 bases not matched to a gene; V was cut back by 0 bases and J by 6 bases. The germline V gene encodes CDR1 LGHNA and CDR2 YSLEER. This CDR3 contains 17 residues.

This rearrangement joins TRBV3-1 (or the pseudogene TRBV3-2) to TRBJ2-1, with D perhaps matching TRBD1 (6 bases). Germline values: CDR1 LGHDT, CDR2 YNNKEL (reference sequence). The CDR3 runs 15 residues. Trimming removed 1 base at V and 7 bases at J, with 14 bases between. CDR3 bases: TGTGCCAGCAGCCAAGCTCAGGGGTCATTGAATGAGCAGTTCTTC. It yields the protein CASSQAQGSLNEQFF.

The V call is TRBV30, the J call TRBJ2-3; TRBD1 matches at 8 bases. This CDR3 has 15 residues. The V gene end was trimmed by 7 bases and the J gene end by 0 bases; junction bases not matched to a gene: 9. Germline-derived CDR1 and CDR2 are GTSNPN and SVGIG (reference sequence). The CDR3 DNA is TGTGCCTCGCACCCACAGGGGGAAAGCACAGATACGCAGTATTTT. Translated: CASHPQGESTDTQYF.

The J gene is TRBJ1-1, the V gene TRBV3-1 (or the pseudogene TRBV3-2), with no clear D. The length of the CDR3 is 15 residues. Deletions cut 4 bases from V and 0 bases from J, with 12 bases between. Germline V gene sequence: CDR1 LGHDT, CDR2 YNNKEL (reference sequence). The CDR3, as DNA: TGTGCCAGCAGCCCAACCGGGTCCATGAACACTGAAGCTTTCTTT. Protein product: CASSPTGSMNTEAFF.

With regard to this clone: Different DNA sequences within this sample yield the same CDR3. The rearrangement joins TRBV19 to TRBJ1-1; D not resolved. This CDR3 has 14 residues. Trimming left V 1 base short and J 2 bases short, with 8 bases between. Per the germline V gene, CDR1 is LNHDA and CDR2 is SQIVND (reference sequence). The CDR3 reads CASSIGQTNTEAFF. As DNA, the CDR3 is TGTGCCAGTAGTATAGGGCAGACAAACACTGAAGCTTTCTTT.

V gene TRBV7-2 combines with J gene TRBJ2-1, with D possibly TRBD2 on 7 matching bases. CDR3 length equals 15 residues. V lost 7 bases and J lost 4, with 17 bases in between. Germline V CDR1 and CDR2: SGHTA, FQGNSA. This CDR3 reads CASTGGGRGYNEQFF. The DNA of the CDR3 is TGTGCCAGCACCGGCGGGGGCCGGGGATACAATGAGCAGTTCTTC.

The rearrangement uses TRBV11-3 and TRBJ1-1, with 8 bases identical to TRBD1. Germline trimming cut 4 bases from V and 3 bases from J; bases unmatched to any gene: 10. The germline gives CDR1 SGHNT, CDR2 YENEEA. This CDR3 is 16 amino acids long. The CDR3 DNA sequence: TGTGCCAGCAGCTCACCGAGGACAGGGAGGGACACTGAAGCTTTCTTT. Its protein is CASSSPRTGRDTEAFF.

The chain has TRBV6-6 and TRBJ2-1; D might be TRBD1 (5 bases). V dropped 2 bases and J dropped 6 bases, with 8 bases sitting between them. The CDR3 totals 13 residues. Germline CDR1 reads MNHNY; CDR2 reads SVGAGI (reference sequence). The CDR3 region is CASSYTGRNEQFF. CDR3 DNA: TGTGCCAGCAGTTACACAGGACGCAATGAGCAGTTCTTC.

This clone came up once. The chain couples TRBV6-5 to TRBJ1-1; TRBD1 agrees at 9 bases. Germline CDR1 MNHEY, CDR2 SVGAGI. Unmatched junction bases numbered 6, after V lost 0 bases and J lost 10 bases. The CDR3 covers 14 residues. CDR3 DNA: TGTGCCAGCAGTTACTCCTGGACAGGGGATTTAGCTTTCTTT. Translated, it gives CASSYSWTGDLAFF.

This clone was recorded a few times. The CDR3 DNA sequence: TGCGCCAGCAGCCAAGATCTGGCAGGGACTTACCAAGAGACCCAGTACTTC. Translated, it gives CASSQDLAGTYQETQYF. This chain connects TRBV4-3 to TRBJ2-5, with D perhaps TRBD2 (6 bases). Germline V gene lookup returns CDR1 LGHNA and CDR2 YSLEER. V shed 0 bases and J shed 0 bases, with 14 bases lying between them. CDR3 length equals 17 residues.

This clone came up a few times. V gene TRBV3-1 (or the pseudogene TRBV3-2) combines with J gene TRBJ1-4; tentative D call: TRBD1 (6 bases). Trimming left V 3 bases short and J 4 bases short, with 12 bases between. Germline-derived CDR1 and CDR2 are LGHDT and YNNKEL (reference sequence). This CDR3 is 15 amino acids long. The DNA for the CDR3 is TGTGCCAGCAGCCAGGGACAAGACTATAATGAAAAACTGTTTTTT. It yields the protein CASSQGQDYNEKLFF.

The J gene is TRBJ2-6, the V gene TRBV4-1; tentatively, D is TRBD1 (6 bases). V gave up 2 bases and J gave up 2 bases, with 7 bases separating them. The germline V gene encodes CDR1 MGHRA and CDR2 YSYEKL. The CDR3 is 15 amino acids. CDR3 nucleotides: TGCGCCAGCAGCCAAACAGGGACTGGGGCCAACGTCCTGACTTTC. Its protein product is CASSQTGTGANVLTF.

In its sample, this clone was seen once. The rearrangement joins TRBV27 to TRBJ1-2, with unresolved D. V was pared by 7 bases and J by 8 bases, with 14 bases between. The germline V gene has CDR1 MNHEY and CDR2 SMNVEV (reference sequence). This CDR3 has 12 residues. CDR3 loop: CASKTTAEGYTF. The CDR3 bases are TGTGCCAGCAAAACTACGGCGGAGGGCTACACCTTC.